This TCR beta chain was obtained from a study of CD8+ T cells in alopecia areata. The CDR3 has 11 residues. Between the trimmed V and J ends, which lost 7 bases and 10 bases, there was a span of 13 bases. Germline V gene sequence: CDR1 SNHLY, CDR2 FYNNEI. This clone appeared once. RNA extraction and reverse transcription yielded cDNA as sequencing template. TCRdb keeps only in-frame clones here, not all; method: immunoSEQ multiplex PCR. The table has about 110,000 clones, 55% to 70% seen once. The chain uses TRBV2 and TRBJ1-1; D is unresolved. The sequenced sample was NKG2D-low CD8+ T cells sorted from blood. The sequence derives from a human donor with alopecia areata. The CDR3 loop reads CASIGRTRAFF. The CDR3 DNA follows: TGTGCCAGCATAGGCCGGACGAGAGCTTTCTTT.